The source of this T cell receptor (beta chain) is a study of blood T cells in healthy people across ages. The second PCR ran about 6 to 11 cycles with a sample-barcoded 5' primer and J-beta primers. A single record per CDR3 protein comes from TCRdb applying MiXCR to the 5' RACE reads. Of hundreds of thousands of distinct CDR3 sequences listed, roughly 44% were seen once; the top ten hold under 20%. The germline V gene encodes CDR1 MNHEY and CDR2 SMNVEV (reference sequence). CDR3 length equals 15 residues. V lost 4 bases, J lost 6 bases, and 17 bases lay in between. Sequencing was performed on blood. The J gene is TRBJ2-3, the V gene TRBV27; perhaps TRBD2 as D (5 bases). This receptor was identified in a man aged 60 to 75 in good health. CDR3 bases: TGTGCCAGCAGTTCTCCGGGGAACGCAGAGGATACGCAGTATTTT. This sequence encodes CASSSPGNAEDTQYF.